This TCR beta chain was sequenced in a study of OX40 agonist ivuxolimab in advanced cancers. At the level of the study: Patients received ivuxolimab, an agonistic anti-OX40 (CD134) antibody. The dose-escalation cohort was about 87% male, with a mean age of around 54 years, ranging about 23 to 90.

The method was immunoSEQ multiplex PCR; TCRdb's version includes in-frame clones alone and lacks a portion of them. The table records some 75,000 clones, approximately 83% of them present only once. Trimming pared 1 base from V and 3 bases from J, leaving 17 bases between. The CDR3 is 16 residues long. Germline CDR1 reads SGHRS; CDR2 reads YFSETQ. The chain combines TRBV5-1 with TRBJ2-7; no definite D call. This sample comprised CD4+ or CD8+ T cells sorted from blood, obtained in a trial of the OX40 agonist ivuxolimab. The TCR was taken from an adult with an advanced solid tumor such as melanoma, head and neck, liver or kidney cancer. The CDR3 spells CASSLLYPGRDYEQYF. Written as DNA, the CDR3 is TGCGCCAGCAGCTTGTTGTACCCGGGCCGCGACTACGAGCAGTACTTC.